The rows below give T cell receptor beta chains drawn from one sample of a study of cytomegalovirus exposure and HLA in healthy donors. Sequencing was performed with immunoSEQ multiplex PCR; in TCRdb, only in-frame clones are kept and a portion is missing. The repertoire consists of 100,000 to 120,000 clones, with 86% occurring once and the leading ten covering about 4%. Specimen: PBMCs. The source of these receptors is a woman in her late teens or twenties in good health and CMV-seropositive. Each CDR3 is given with its conserved first and last residue. The D gene is left open where the match is weak. A clone size is listed for some rows: how often the clone was seen (once, few, many), or a class if it is expanded.

>.|.|TRBJ1-6|TRBV4-1
TGCGCCAGCAGCCAAGACCCGACTCGTTCACCCCTCCACTTT
CASSQDPTRSPLHF
>.|.|TRBJ1-2|TRBV5-4
TGTGCCAGCAGTCTTGGGGTCAGGGACTATGGCTACACCTTC
CASSLGVRDYGYTF
>.|.|TRBJ2-5|TRBV9
TGTGCCAGCAGCGTAGGCATAGGCGGGAAAGACAAAGAGACCCAGTACTTC
CASSVGIGGKDKETQYF
>TRBD2|.|TRBJ2-3|TRBV7-3
TGTGCCAGCAGCTCCCTGGGACTAGCGGCTACGCAGTATTTT
CASSSLGLAATQYF
>TRBD1|.|TRBJ2-5|TRBV5-4
TGTGCCAGCAGCTCCAGACAGGGGGACGAGACCCAGTACTTC
CASSSRQGDETQYF
>.|few|TRBJ1-5|TRBV27
TGTGCCAGCAGTTTGGCGGGGGCTCCGGTCCAGCATTTT
CASSLAGAPVQHF
>.|.|TRBJ1-6|TRBV28
TGTGCCAGCAGTTTTTTTCAGGTCTATAATTCACCCCTCCACTTT
CASSFFQVYNSPLHF
>TRBD2|.|TRBJ2-1|TRBV27
TGTGCCAGCAGTGTAGGGACTAGCGGGCCCTACAATGAGCAGTTCTTC
CASSVGTSGPYNEQFF
>TRBD1|.|TRBJ1-1|TRBV18
TGTGCCAGCTCACCGACAGGGGTTGACACTGAAGCTTTCTTT
CASSPTGVDTEAFF
>.|.|TRBJ1-5|TRBV7-8
TGTGCCAGCAGCTTAGGGCCGTCGAATCAGCCCCAGCATTTT
CASSLGPSNQPQHF
>.|.|TRBJ2-7|TRBV6-5
TGTGCCAGCAGAAAAACAGGGAGCTACGAGCAGTACTTC
CASRKTGSYEQYF
>TRBD1|.|TRBJ2-7|TRBV13
TGTGCCAGCAGCTCGTCAGGGGGCCAGTACTTC
CASSSSGGQYF
>TRBD2|few|TRBJ2-1|TRBV7-2
TGTGCCAGCAGCTCGTCGGGACTAGCGGGAAATGAGTTCTTC
CASSSSGLAGNEFF
>TRBD2|.|TRBJ2-1|TRBV19
TGTGCCAGTAGTATCGGGGGGGTCTCCTACAATGAGCAGTTCTTC
CASSIGGVSYNEQFF
>.|.|TRBJ1-3|TRBV7-9
TGTGCCAGCAGCTTATCGGTCTCTGGAAACACCATATATTTT
CASSLSVSGNTIYF
>.|.|TRBJ1-2|TRBV19
TGTGCCAGTAGTATTTCCTATGACAGCGGGGACTATGGCTACACCTTC
CASSISYDSGDYGYTF
>TRBD2|.|TRBJ2-5|TRBV6-5
TGTGCCAGCAGTTCCCCGGGAGGGGTTCAAGAGACCCAGTACTTC
CASSSPGGVQETQYF
>.|.|TRBJ2-2|TRBV2
TGTGCCAGCAGTGAAGCGCCTTGGCGGGGTGGCACCGGGGAGCTGTTTTTT
CASSEAPWRGGTGELFF
>.|.|TRBJ1-4|TRBV29-1
TGCAGCGTTGAACATTTTGGGGGGATGGCGACTAATGAAAAACTGTTTTTT
CSVEHFGGMATNEKLFF